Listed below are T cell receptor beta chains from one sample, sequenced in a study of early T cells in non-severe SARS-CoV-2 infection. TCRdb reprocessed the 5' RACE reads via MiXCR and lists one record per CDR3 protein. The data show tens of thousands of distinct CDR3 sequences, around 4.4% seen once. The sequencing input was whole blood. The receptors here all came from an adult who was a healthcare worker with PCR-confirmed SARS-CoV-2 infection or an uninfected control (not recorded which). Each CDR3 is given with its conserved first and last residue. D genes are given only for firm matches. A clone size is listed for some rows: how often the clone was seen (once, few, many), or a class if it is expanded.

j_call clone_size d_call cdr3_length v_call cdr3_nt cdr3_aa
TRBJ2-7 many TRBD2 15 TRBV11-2 TGTGCCAGCTCCCCCCCGGGAGGGGCTACGTACGAGCAGTACTTC CASSPPGGATYEQYF
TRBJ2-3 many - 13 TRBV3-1 TGTGCCAGCAGCCCAGGTCCCGGAGATACGCAGTATTTT CASSPGPGDTQYF
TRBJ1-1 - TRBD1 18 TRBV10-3 TGTGCCATCAGTGGTTTCCCCAGGGACAGTATTATGAACACTGAAGCTTTCTTT CAISGFPRDSIMNTEAFF
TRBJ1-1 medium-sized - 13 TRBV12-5 TGTGCTAGTGGTTTGGAGACAGGACTTGAAGCTTTCTTT CASGLETGLEAFF
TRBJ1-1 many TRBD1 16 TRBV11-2 TGTGCCAGCAGCTTAGGTACCGGGACAGTGAACACTGAAGCTTTCTTT CASSLGTGTVNTEAFF
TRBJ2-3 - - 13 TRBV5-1 TGCGCCAGCAGCTTGGCCCCAGGAGATACGCAGTATTTT CASSLAPGDTQYF
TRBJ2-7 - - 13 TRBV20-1 TGCAGTGCTCCGCCCGAGGGGCTAGACGAGCAGTACTTC CSAPPEGLDEQYF
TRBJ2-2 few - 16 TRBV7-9 TGTGCCAGCAGACAAATGGGGGGCCCGAACACCGGGGAGCTGTTTTTT CASRQMGGPNTGELFF
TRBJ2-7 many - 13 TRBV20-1 TGCAGTGCCCTCGACCCCACACGAGGCGAGCAGTACTTC CSALDPTRGEQYF
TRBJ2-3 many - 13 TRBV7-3 TGTGCCAGCAGCCGCTCCAGCACAGATACGCAGTATTTT CASSRSSTDTQYF
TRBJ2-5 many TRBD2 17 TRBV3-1 TGTGCCAGCAGCCTCACCGGGACTAGCGGGAGGAGGGAGACCCAGTACTTC CASSLTGTSGRRETQYF
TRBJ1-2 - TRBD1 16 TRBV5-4 TGTGCCAGCAGCTTGCCGACTGGACAGGAGGAGGATGGCTACACCTTC CASSLPTGQEEDGYTF
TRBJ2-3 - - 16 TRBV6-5 TGTGCCAGCAGTTACTCCGGCCTCGTGAGCACAGATACGCAGTATTTT CASSYSGLVSTDTQYF
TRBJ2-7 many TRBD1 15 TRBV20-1 TGCAGTGCTAGGGGACAGGGGCCCAAGATAAATGAGCAGTACTTC CSARGQGPKINEQYF
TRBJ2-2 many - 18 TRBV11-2 TGTGCCAGCAGCCACGGAATGAGTCTGGTCCCGAACACCGGGGAGCTGTTTTTT CASSHGMSLVPNTGELFF
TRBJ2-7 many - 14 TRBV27 TGTGCCAGCAGTCCGGGGCCACCCGCACTAGCCAAGGACTTC CASSPGPPALAKDF
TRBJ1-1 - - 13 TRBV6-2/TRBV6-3 TGTGTCAGCAGTCGGACGGCGAACACTGAAGCTTTCTTT CVSSRTANTEAFF
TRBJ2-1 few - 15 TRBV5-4 TGTGCCAGCAGCTTGGACAGGAGCTCCTACAATGAGCAGTTCTTC CASSLDRSSYNEQFF
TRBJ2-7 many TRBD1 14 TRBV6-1 TGTGCCAGCAACCGGGACAGCTACGTGGTGGAGCAGTACTTC CASNRDSYVVEQYF
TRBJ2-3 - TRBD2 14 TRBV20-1 TGCAGTGCTAGTCCTAGCGGAGGGACAGATACGCAGTATTTT CSASPSGGTDTQYF
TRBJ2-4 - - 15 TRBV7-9 TGTGCCAGCAGCTTAGACAGGGAGAGAGGTCACATTCAGTACTTC CASSLDRERGHIQYF
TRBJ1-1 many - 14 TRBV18 TGTGCCAGCTCACCGGTCAGGGAGGGGACTGAAGCTTTCTTT CASSPVREGTEAFF
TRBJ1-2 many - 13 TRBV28 TGTGCCAGCACCTGGGGGCAGAACTATGGCTACACCTTC CASTWGQNYGYTF
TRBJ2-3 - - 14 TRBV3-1 TGTGCCAGCAGCCAAAGAGAGGCTGCAGATACGCAGTATTTT CASSQREAADTQYF
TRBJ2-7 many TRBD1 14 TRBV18 TGTGCCAGCTCGACAGGGGGTTTCTCCTACGAGCAGTACTTC CASSTGGFSYEQYF
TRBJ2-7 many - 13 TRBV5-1 TGCGCCAGCAGCTTCGGGTCCGCCTACGAGCAGTACTTC CASSFGSAYEQYF